Following are 10 T cell receptor beta chains from one sample sequenced in a study of T cell responses to AZD1222 COVID-19 vaccine. Assay: immunoSEQ multiplex PCR; the TCRdb copy retains only in-frame clones and omits some. This repertoire shows 200,000 or so clones, approximately 93% found once; its top ten account for around 1%. Sequencing used peripheral blood, obtained 28 days after the second AZD1222 dose. These receptors all come from an adult who received the AZD1222 COVID-19 vaccine.

J is TRBJ1-4 and V is TRBV6-5; TRBD1 might be the D (6 bases). CDR1 MNHEY and CDR2 SVGAGI come from the germline V gene. The V end was cut by 4 bases, the J end by 5 bases, with 14 bases between. This CDR3 region has 15 residues. The CDR3 bases are TGTGCCAGCAGTTCGTCCGGGACAAGGAATGAAAAACTGTTTTTT. Translation gives CASSSSGTRNEKLFF.

V usage is TRBV18 and J usage is TRBJ1-1, with 10 bases identical to TRBD1. In germline, CDR1 is KGHSH, CDR2 LQKENI. Trimming cost V 5 bases and J 5 bases; bases outside gene matches: 11. The CDR3 spans 16 residues. The CDR3 region is CASSENSPGQGTEAFF. The CDR3 DNA reads TGTGCCAGCTCAGAAAATTCCCCGGGACAGGGGACTGAAGCTTTCTTT.

The table lists this clone with a count of one. This chain links TRBV6-5 with TRBJ2-1, with TRBD2 matching 9 bases. V gave up 7 bases and J gave up 4 bases; unmatched junction bases: 5. CDR1 is MNHEY and CDR2 is SVGAGI in the germline V gene. The CDR3 totals 14 residues. The CDR3 bases are TGTGCCAGCACTAGCGGGATCGTATACAATGAGCAGTTCTTC. It is translated as CASTSGIVYNEQFF.

The rearrangement links TRBV24-1 to TRBJ1-5; no clear D. V lost 4 bases to trimming and J lost 3 bases, with 9 bases between them. Germline V lookup: CDR1 KGHDR, CDR2 SFDVKD. This CDR3 has 14 amino acids. The CDR3 DNA reads as TGTGCCACCAGTGACCGATCGGACAATCAGCCCCAGCATTTT. It encodes CATSDRSDNQPQHF.

The chain joins TRBV6-5 to TRBJ1-5; 10 bases are shared with TRBD1. CDR3 length equals 15 residues. J gave up 3 bases and V 6 bases, and 5 bases lay outside the gene matches. Per the germline V gene, CDR1 is MNHEY and CDR2 is SVGAGI. CDR3: CASRSTGGLNQPQHF. CDR3 nucleotide sequence: TGTGCCAGCAGATCGACAGGGGGCCTCAATCAGCCCCAGCATTTT.

The V call is TRBV2, the J call TRBJ1-5; unclear D gene. The CDR3 totals 14 residues. The ends were cut back, 6 bases at V and 7 bases at J, with 16 bases in the middle. The germline V gene has CDR1 SNHLY and CDR2 FYNNEI. CDR3 in amino acids: CASSPGRVRQPQHF. The DNA of the CDR3 is TGTGCCAGCAGCCCTGGAAGGGTACGACAGCCCCAGCATTTT.

The V gene is TRBV3-1 (or the pseudogene TRBV3-2), the J gene TRBJ1-2; D ambiguous. V dropped 1 base and J dropped 4 bases, with 10 bases sitting between them. Per the germline V gene, CDR1 is LGHDT and CDR2 is YNNKEL (reference sequence). This CDR3 comprises 14 residues. CDR3 bases: TGTGCCAGCAGCCAAGTTCACAGTTTCTATGGCTACACCTTC. Translating gives CASSQVHSFYGYTF.

A single count supports this clone. The V call is TRBV5-5, the J call TRBJ2-5, with a possible D match to TRBD2 (7 bases). Per the germline V gene, CDR1 is SGHKS and CDR2 is YYEKEE (reference sequence). V was cut by 0 bases and J by 1 base, with 10 bases left in between. The length of the CDR3 is 15 residues. The CDR3 reads CASSLAGGLQETQYF. Written as DNA, the CDR3 is TGTGCCAGCAGCTTGGCCGGGGGGCTCCAAGAGACCCAGTACTTC. The whole variable domain, filled in from reference TRBV5-5 and TRBJ2-5, reads DAGVTQSPTHLIKTRGQQVTLRCSPISGHKSVSWYQQVLGQGPQFIFQYYEKEERGRGNFPDRFSARQFPNYSSELNVNALLLGDSALYLCASSLAGGLQETQYFGPGTRLLVL.

The V call is TRBV19, the J call TRBJ1-5; D perhaps matches TRBD1 (6 bases). The CDR3 is 14 residues long. The V end was cut by 7 bases, the J end by 1 base, with 11 bases between. Germline CDR1 LNHDA, CDR2 SQIVND (reference sequence). The CDR3 sequence: CASTPGVSNQPQHF. CDR3 nucleotide sequence: TGTGCCAGTACCCCAGGGGTCAGCAATCAGCCCCAGCATTTT.

The chain couples TRBV7-9 to TRBJ1-5; weak D call: TRBD1 (5 bases). The V gene's germline CDR1 is SEHNR and CDR2 FQNEAQ (reference sequence). V was shortened by 3 bases and J by 0 bases, with 9 bases between the two germline ends. The CDR3 consists of 15 residues. The CDR3 here is CASSFGGYSNQPQHF. In nucleotides, the CDR3 is TGTGCCAGCAGCTTCGGGGGGTATAGCAATCAGCCCCAGCATTTT.